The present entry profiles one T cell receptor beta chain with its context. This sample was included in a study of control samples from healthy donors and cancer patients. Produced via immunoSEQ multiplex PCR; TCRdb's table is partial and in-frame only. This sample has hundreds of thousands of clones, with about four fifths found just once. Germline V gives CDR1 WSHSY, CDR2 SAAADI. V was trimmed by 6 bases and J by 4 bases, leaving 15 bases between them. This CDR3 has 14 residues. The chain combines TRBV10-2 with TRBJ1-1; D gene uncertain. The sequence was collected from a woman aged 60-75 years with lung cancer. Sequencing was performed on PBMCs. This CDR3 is CASRLITSTTEAFF. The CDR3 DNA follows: TGCGCCAGCAGATTAATTACGAGTACCACTGAAGCTTTCTTT.